The entry below gives a single T cell receptor beta chain sequence along with its context. The antigen is undetermined. Germline and junction disagree at one end, which may indicate a read error. This sample was included in a study of CD8 T cells in Susac syndrome. General study results and limits: By the study's own acknowledgment, its TCR sequencing and HLA analysis included relatively few individuals.

This CDR3 region has 13 residues. The germline V gene encodes CDR1 SGHVS and CDR2 FQNEAQ. RNA totalling about 0.5 to 1 ug underwent reverse transcription with random hexamers. immunoSEQ multiplex PCR amplified TCR beta CDR3 across 54 Vbeta, 13 Jbeta. TCRdb reprocessed the immunoSEQ multiplex PCR reads with MiXCR, giving one entry per CDR3 protein. The table records 100,000 to 150,000 distinct CDR3 sequences, 80% to 95% of them present only once. From blood CD8+ and CD4+ T cells, the TCR beta chain was sequenced. Treatment-naive patients with stable or active relapsing-remitting disease served as multiple sclerosis controls.

Specimen: CD8+ T cells from PBMCs. The chain uses TRBV7-8 and TRBJ2-2; tentative D call: TRBD2 (6 bases). This receptor was identified in a human donor with multiple sclerosis. The CDR3 DNA reads TGTGCCAGCATCCATAGCGGCACCGGGGAGCCGTTTTTT. Its translation: CASIHSGTGEPFF. The full variable domain, rest sourced from reference TRBV7-8 and TRBJ2-2, is GAGVSQSPRYKVAKRGQDVALRCDPISGHVSLFWYQQALGQGPEFLTYFQNEAQLDKSGLPSDRFFAERPEGSVSTLKIQRTQQEDSAVYLCASIHSGTGEPFFGEGSRLTVL.